This T cell receptor beta chain was sequenced during a study of T cell responses to AZD1222 COVID-19 vaccine. General study findings and limits: Of spike-specific TCRs, nearly half reportedly target regions left unmutated in variants. Seropositive status at baseline applied to only 6 or 7 AZD1222 recipients. Females outnumbered males among donors, who were mostly white British; clonal diversity was possibly underestimated.

The assay was immunoSEQ multiplex PCR, and TCRdb's table has in-frame clones only and misses some. The top ten hold about 20% of the sample, which has approximately 68,000 clones, 70% to 90% seen once. Remarks on this clone: Its antigen is currently unknown.

The CDR3 is made up of 16 amino acids. Per the germline V gene, CDR1 is LGHNA and CDR2 is YNFKEQ. Trimming left V 1 base short and J 4 bases short, with 14 bases between. The clonotype originates from an adult in good health. V is TRBV4-2 and J is TRBJ1-5; a weak D match, TRBD1 (6 bases). Sequencing was performed on peripheral blood, taken on day 0 of AZD1222 vaccination. The CDR3 DNA reads as TGTGCCAGCAGCCAAGTGGGCACAGGGAAGAATCAGCCCCAGCATTTT. Amino acid sequence: CASSQVGTGKNQPQHF.